The clone carrying this TCR beta chain was counted a few times. Antigen specificity is unknown. This entry is derived from a study of T cell repertoires in cytomegalovirus infection. CDR3 length: 13 residues. CDR1 and CDR2 (germline): SEHNR, FQNEAQ (reference sequence). V lost 7 bases and J lost 8; bases outside the gene matches: 10. TCRdb redid the calling of the reads with MiXCR, one entry per CDR3 protein. The sample lists 650,000 to 900,000 distinct CDR3 sequences, around 29% occurring once. This receptor was taken from a human donor in good health (CMV status not recorded). Some clones in this sample may be carry-over from other donors' samples. The source was cultured CD8+ T cells from PBMCs, collected from culture after CMV antigen stimulation. This sequence joins TRBV7-9 and TRBJ1-1; 7 bases fit TRBD1. The CDR3 sequence is CASTVGQAKEAFF. CDR3 in DNA: TGTGCCAGCACCGTTGGACAGGCAAAGGAAGCTTTCTTT.